The 27 T cell receptor beta chains below were found in one sample sequenced in a study of shared clonotypes between healthy human individuals. CD8 cells classed as naive were CD45RO-negative and positively selected for CCR7, excluding terminally differentiated effector memory CD45RA+ cells. The table came from immunoSEQ multiplex PCR; TCRdb's copy has only in-frame clones and leaves some out. The sample shows millions of clones, approximately 94% of them seen only once. The sequenced sample was naive CD8+ T cells sorted from blood. These receptors were collected from a man between 18 and 35 years old in good health.

This clone was counted a single time. The J gene is TRBJ2-2, the V gene TRBV7-6; 7 nucleotides agree with TRBD1. V lost 6 bases to trimming and J lost 6 bases; unmatched junction nucleotides: 4. CDR3 size: 13 residues. Germline assignment: CDR1 SGHVS and CDR2 FNYEAQ. The CDR3: CASRFTGAGELFF. DNA for the CDR3: TGTGCCAGCAGGTTTACAGGGGCCGGGGAGCTGTTTTTT.

V is TRBV27 and J is TRBJ1-1, with D possibly TRBD1 on 6 matching bases. Between the trimmed V and J ends, which lost 1 base and 4 bases, there was a span of 10 bases. From germline, CDR1 is MNHEY and CDR2 SMNVEV (reference sequence). CDR3 length: 14 residues. CDR3 loop: CASSLWGASTEAFF. CDR3 nucleotides: TGTGCCAGCAGTTTATGGGGGGCAAGCACTGAAGCTTTCTTT.

This clone was detected once. V usage is TRBV19 and J usage is TRBJ1-1; D is possibly TRBD1 (5 bases). Trimming shortened V by 7 bases and J by 4 bases, and 16 bases separated the two germline ends. This CDR3 has 14 amino acids. Germline V lookup: CDR1 LNHDA, CDR2 SQIVND (reference sequence). The CDR3 nucleotides read TGTGCCAGTACCTCGTTTGGGGCCGGCACTGAAGCTTTCTTT. This translates into CASTSFGAGTEAFF.

The chain has TRBV28 and TRBJ2-5; 9 bases are shared with TRBD2. The CDR3 is made up of 16 amino acids. J was trimmed by 4 bases and V by 2 bases; bases with no gene match: 8. CDR1 is MDHEN, CDR2 SYDVKM, per germline. The CDR3 loop is CASSLILAGKGETQYF. The CDR3 DNA follows: TGTGCCAGCAGTTTAATCCTAGCGGGGAAGGGAGAGACCCAGTACTTC.

The gene calls are TRBV5-1 and TRBJ2-7, with 8 nucleotides matching TRBD1. Losses at the gene ends were 1 base for V and 1 base for J; bases not matched to a gene: 10. Germline V gene sequence: CDR1 SGHRS, CDR2 YFSETQ. The CDR3 runs to 17 residues. The CDR3 is CASSLPHDRGGSYEQYF. Here the CDR3 DNA reads TGCGCCAGCAGCTTGCCCCACGACAGGGGCGGATCCTACGAGCAGTACTTC.

The V call is TRBV7-6, the J call TRBJ1-5, with a weak D call TRBD1 (6 bases). Germline V CDR1 and CDR2: SGHVS, FNYEAQ. This CDR3 contains 15 residues. Trimming left V 6 bases short and J 7 bases short, with 19 bases between. CDR3 bases: TGTGCCAGCAGTTCCTCGATTGGGGGGCGACAGCCCCAGCATTTT. Amino acids: CASSSSIGGRQPQHF.

This chain uses TRBV4-1 with TRBJ2-7; TRBD1 aligns across 11 bases. CDR3 length: 15 amino acids. The germline V gene has CDR1 MGHRA and CDR2 YSYEKL. V lost 5 bases to trimming and J lost 3 bases; unmatched junction nucleotides: 6. The CDR3 coding sequence is TGCGCCAGCAGCACGCGGGGACAGGGGGGCTACGAGCAGTACTTC. Encoded protein: CASSTRGQGGYEQYF.

The V and J genes are TRBV30 and TRBJ2-1; 8 positions match TRBD2. V gave up 5 bases and J gave up 6 bases; unmatched junction bases: 6. The CDR3 contains 13 residues. Germline CDR1 GTSNPN, CDR2 SVGIG (reference sequence). CDR3 sequence: CAWDSGALNEQFF. The DNA of the CDR3 is TGTGCCTGGGATAGCGGGGCCCTCAATGAGCAGTTCTTC.

The rearrangement joins TRBV4-3 to TRBJ1-2, with D uncertain. Germline V gene data show CDR1 as LGHNA and CDR2 as YSLEER. The germline V and J ends were trimmed by 4 bases and 6 bases, with 12 bases remaining between them. The CDR3 covers 13 residues. CDR3 sequence (DNA): TGCGCCAGCAGCCGCGACGGACCCAATGGCTACACCTTC. This encodes CASSRDGPNGYTF.

V and J are TRBV5-4 and TRBJ2-5, with D perhaps assigned TRBD1 or TRBD2 (5 bases each). The CDR3 sequence is 14 residues long. V dropped 4 bases and J dropped 7 bases, with 17 bases sitting between them. Germline V lookup: CDR1 SGHNT, CDR2 YYREEE (reference sequence). CDR3 coding DNA: TGTGCCAGCAGCCACGGGGACGACCCGGGGACCCAGTACTTC. This sequence encodes CASSHGDDPGTQYF. Drawing the rest from reference TRBV5-4 and TRBJ2-5, the complete variable domain is ETGVTQSPTHLIKTRGQQVTLRCSSQSGHNTVSWYQQALGQGPQFIFQYYREEENGRGNFPPRFSGLQFPNYSSELNVNALELDDSALYLCASSHGDDPGTQYFGPGTRLLVL.

This clone was recorded many times. The chain combines TRBV6-6 with TRBJ1-4; TRBD1 matches at 10 bases. Looked up from germline, CDR1 is MNHNY and CDR2 is SVGAGI (reference sequence). Trimming cost V 8 bases and J 8 bases; bases outside gene matches: 2. The CDR3 totals 12 residues. CDR3: CASGQGGEKLFF. The CDR3 region has the DNA TGTGCCAGCGGACAGGGGGGCGAAAAACTGTTTTTT.

V and J are TRBV6-5 and TRBJ1-5; no clear D gene. CDR1 and CDR2 from the germline V gene are MNHEY and SVGAGI. CDR3 length equals 14 residues. The V gene lost 1 base and the J gene lost 4 bases, with 8 bases spanning the gap. CDR3 bases: TGTGCCAGCAGTTACTTCCCAGGTAATCAGCCCCAGCATTTT. Translating it yields CASSYFPGNQPQHF.

The CDR3 DNA reads TGTGCCAGCAGTTTTATGAACACTGAAGCTTTCTTT. Its protein is CASSFMNTEAFF. This chain links TRBV6-5 with TRBJ1-1; the D is unclear. Trimming shortened V by 4 bases and J by 0 bases, and 3 bases separated the two germline ends. CDR3 size: 12 residues. Germline V lookup: CDR1 MNHEY, CDR2 SVGAGI.

This chain links TRBV10-3 with TRBJ2-2, with D perhaps TRBD2 (5 bases). Trimming left V 2 bases short and J 5 bases short, with 9 bases between. CDR1 and CDR2 (germline): ENHRY, SYGVKD. The CDR3 has 14 amino acids. The CDR3 DNA reads as TGTGCCATCAGTGAGCCGGGGATAACCGGGGAGCTGTTTTTT. The encoded protein is CAISEPGITGELFF.

The V gene is TRBV29-1, the J gene TRBJ1-2, with D uncertain. The CDR3 has 14 amino acids. CDR1 is SQVTM, CDR2 ANQGSEA, per germline. The V end was cut by 7 bases, the J end by 4 bases, with 19 bases between. CDR3 sequence: CSAANQQGAYGYTF. In DNA form, the CDR3 reads TGCAGCGCTGCAAACCAACAAGGCGCCTATGGCTACACCTTC.

This clone was picked up one time. The rearrangement uses TRBV2 and TRBJ1-5; a weak D match, TRBD1 (5 bases). Germline CDR1 is SNHLY and CDR2 is FYNNEI. This CDR3 is 15 amino acids long. V gave up 6 bases and J gave up 1 base, with 13 bases separating them. The CDR3 here is CASSSEPGSNQPQHF. The CDR3, as DNA: TGTGCCAGCAGCAGCGAGCCAGGGAGCAATCAGCCCCAGCATTTT.

V is TRBV19 and J is TRBJ1-1; D is unclear. The V end was cut by 3 bases, the J end by 0 bases, with 5 bases between. The CDR3 runs to 13 residues. The germline CDR1 and CDR2 sequences are LNHDA and SQIVND (reference sequence). The CDR3 sequence: CASSMRVNTEAFF. In nucleotides, the CDR3 is TGTGCCAGTAGTATGAGGGTGAACACTGAAGCTTTCTTT.

V is TRBV4-1 and J is TRBJ2-7; 7 bases are shared with TRBD2. This CDR3 has 15 residues. Trimming at V came to 1 base and at J to 0 bases, leaving 3 bases not matched to a gene. Germline CDR1 is MGHRA and CDR2 is YSYEKL. CDR3 in amino acids: CASSQGEGSSYEQYF. The CDR3 DNA reads as TGCGCCAGCAGCCAAGGGGAGGGGAGCTCCTACGAGCAGTACTTC.

Turning to this clone: The sample carries other DNA sequences with the same CDR3. J is TRBJ2-7 and V is TRBV4-1; D unresolved. Germline V lookup: CDR1 MGHRA, CDR2 YSYEKL. The V end lost 1 base, the J end lost 4 bases, and 8 bases lay between the germline ends. The CDR3 sequence is 13 residues long. The CDR3 spells CASSQGDSYEQYF. The CDR3 region has the DNA TGCGCCAGCAGCCAAGGAGATTCATACGAGCAGTACTTC.

V gene TRBV28 combines with J gene TRBJ1-1, with D tentatively TRBD1 (6 bases). This CDR3 is 14 amino acids long. Trimming pared 2 bases from V and 3 bases from J, leaving 10 bases between. Germline loops: CDR1 MDHEN, CDR2 SYDVKM. The CDR3 sequence is CASSLTYRDTEAFF. CDR3 in DNA: TGTGCCAGCAGTTTAACTTACAGGGACACTGAAGCTTTCTTT.

V gene TRBV10-1 combines with J gene TRBJ2-7, with D maybe TRBD1 (5 bases). This CDR3 region has 16 residues. V was trimmed by 3 bases and J by 2 bases, leaving 17 bases between them. The V gene's germline CDR1 is WNHNN and CDR2 SYGVQD (reference sequence). CDR3 sequence reads: CASSDVTVSSPYEQYF. The DNA for the CDR3 is TGCGCCAGCAGTGATGTGACAGTAAGCTCTCCCTACGAGCAGTACTTC.

This clone was seen a few times. The chain links TRBV4-3 to TRBJ1-1; no definite D call. This CDR3 contains 15 residues. V was cut by 4 bases and J by 2 bases, with 14 bases left in between. Germline assignment: CDR1 LGHNA and CDR2 YSLEER. CDR3 in DNA: TGCGCCAGCAGCCTGGACCCGAATGGAAACACTGAAGCTTTCTTT. Its translation is CASSLDPNGNTEAFF.

Worth noting for this clone: A read error may account for a junction end that differs from germline. The rearrangement uses TRBV9 and TRBJ2-2; TRBD1 matches 7 bases. The CDR3 is made up of 17 amino acids. The germline V gene encodes CDR1 SGDLS and CDR2 YYNGEE. The CDR3 loop is CASIVKQGPLNTGELFF. The DNA for the CDR3 is TGTGCCAGCATCGTAAAACAGGGGCCACTCAACACCGGGGAGCTGTTTTTT.

CDR3 bases: TGCAGCGTTCAGATAGCGGGGGATAACACCGGGGAGCTGTTTTTT. This translates into CSVQIAGDNTGELFF. The chain couples TRBV29-1 to TRBJ2-2; TRBD2 aligns across 9 bases. Germline assignment: CDR1 SQVTM and CDR2 ANQGSEA. V lost 5 bases and J lost 2; bases outside the gene matches: 6. CDR3 size: 15 residues.

The CDR3 spells CASSSWEREEGYTF. CDR3 in DNA: TGTGCCAGCAGTTCCTGGGAACGCGAGGAAGGCTACACCTTC. This chain joins TRBV14 and TRBJ1-2, with D hard to call. CDR3 length equals 14 residues. Germline V gene sequence: CDR1 SGHDN, CDR2 FVKESK. With 6 bases removed from V and 8 bases from J, the gap between germline ends came to 19 bases.

The rearrangement joins TRBV29-1 to TRBJ2-5; D is unresolved. The J call may be in error: the DNA end matches TRBJ2-7 better. CDR1 SQVTM and CDR2 ANQGSEA come from the germline V gene. The CDR3 length is 12 residues. The CDR3 here is CSVATVSYEQYF. CDR3 coding DNA: TGCAGCGTTGCAACGGTGTCCTACGAGCAGTACTTC.

This clone has a handful of counts. CDR3 region: CASSLQGQFSPLHF. CDR3 coding DNA: TGTGCCAGCAGTTTACAGGGGCAGTTTTCACCCCTCCACTTT. This chain links TRBV6-5 with TRBJ1-6, with 7 nucleotides matching TRBD1. Germline loops: CDR1 MNHEY, CDR2 SVGAGI. The length of the CDR3 is 14 residues. J gave up 9 bases and V 4 bases, and 6 bases lay outside the gene matches.